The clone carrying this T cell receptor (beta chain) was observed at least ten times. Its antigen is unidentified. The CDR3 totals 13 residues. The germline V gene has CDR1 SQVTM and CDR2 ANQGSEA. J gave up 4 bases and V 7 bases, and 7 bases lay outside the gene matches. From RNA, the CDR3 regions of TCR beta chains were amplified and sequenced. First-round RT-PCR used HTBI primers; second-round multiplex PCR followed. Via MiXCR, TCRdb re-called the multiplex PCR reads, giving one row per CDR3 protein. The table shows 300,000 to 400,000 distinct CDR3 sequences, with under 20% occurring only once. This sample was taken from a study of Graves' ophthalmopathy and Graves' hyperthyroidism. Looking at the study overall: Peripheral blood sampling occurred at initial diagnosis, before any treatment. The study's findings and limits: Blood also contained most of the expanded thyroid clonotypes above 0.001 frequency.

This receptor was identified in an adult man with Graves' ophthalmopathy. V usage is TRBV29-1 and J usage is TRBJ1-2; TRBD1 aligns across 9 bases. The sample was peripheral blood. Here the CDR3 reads CSGIRTGAYGYTF. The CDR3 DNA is TGCAGCGGGATAAGGACAGGGGCCTATGGCTACACCTTC.